This T cell receptor beta chain was identified in a study of shared clonotypes between healthy human individuals. Study results and limitations: Memory subsets generally showed lower estimated richness than naive subsets. An expected dependence of interdonor clonotype sharing on sequencing depth was noted.

This CDR3 has 15 amino acids. Trimming left V 0 bases short and J 9 bases short, with 16 bases between. The germline V gene encodes CDR1 MNHEY and CDR2 SVGAGI. The assay was immunoSEQ multiplex PCR, and TCRdb's table has in-frame clones only and misses some. This sample yields over 300,000 clones, of which around 86% are seen a single time; roughly 16% belongs to the top ten. Worth noting for this clone: The antigen remains unidentified.

The sequence came from a man aged 18 to 29 in good health. V is TRBV6-5 and J is TRBJ2-3; no clear D gene. The material sequenced was memory CD8+ T cells sorted from blood. Subset described: CD45RO+ cells pooled with CCR7-negative TemRA cells. CDR3 nucleotides: TGTGCCAGCAGTTACTCCCCCAACTCCCCCCTAACGCAGTATTTT. Translation: CASSYSPNSPLTQYF.